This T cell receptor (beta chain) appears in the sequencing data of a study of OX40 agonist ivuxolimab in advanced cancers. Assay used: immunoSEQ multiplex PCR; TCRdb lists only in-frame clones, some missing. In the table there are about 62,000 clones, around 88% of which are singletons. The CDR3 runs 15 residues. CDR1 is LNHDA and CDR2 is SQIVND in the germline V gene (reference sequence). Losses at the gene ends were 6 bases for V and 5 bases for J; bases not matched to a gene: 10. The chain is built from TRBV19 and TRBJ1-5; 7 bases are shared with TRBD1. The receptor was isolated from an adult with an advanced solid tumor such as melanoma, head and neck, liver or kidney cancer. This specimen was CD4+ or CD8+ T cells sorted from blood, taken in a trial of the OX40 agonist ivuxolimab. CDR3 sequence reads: CASSQGGILYQPQHF. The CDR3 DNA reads TGTGCCAGTAGCCAGGGGGGGATTCTTTATCAGCCCCAGCATTTT.